These T cell receptor beta chains were read from a single sample in a study of long-term antiretroviral therapy in people with HIV. Assay: immunoSEQ multiplex PCR; the TCRdb copy retains only in-frame clones and omits some. The data hold about 24,000 clones, with roughly 90% observed a single time. The sample here was unsorted PBMCs, taken 1.8 years before starting antiretroviral therapy. The receptors derive from a man in his fifties with HIV. Both conserved end residues are part of each CDR3. Each record gives: D gene, clone size, V gene, CDR3 length, J gene, CDR3 protein, CDR3 DNA. A D gene is named only where the DNA matches it firmly. A row's size may be missing; if present it is once, few, many or a size class.

TRBD2	NA	TRBV18	14	TRBJ2-1	CASSPSGGNNEQFF	TGTGCCAGCTCGCCAAGCGGGGGAAACAATGAGCAGTTCTTC
NA	NA	TRBV30	13	TRBJ1-5	CAWSRDSNQPQHF	TGTGCCTGGAGTAGGGACAGCAATCAGCCCCAGCATTTT
TRBD1	NA	TRBV30	14	TRBJ2-7	CAWTTGQGNYEQYF	TGTGCCTGGACTACGGGACAGGGGAACTACGAGCAGTACTTC
TRBD2	NA	TRBV4-3	15	TRBJ2-1	CASSHGHGGGDWQFF	TGCGCCAGCAGCCATGGCCACGGGGGGGGCGATTGGCAGTTCTTC
NA	NA	TRBV5-4	15	TRBJ2-7	CASSEDGSYSYEQYF	TGTGCCAGCAGCGAGGACGGGAGTTACTCCTACGAGCAGTACTTC
TRBD2	NA	TRBV11-1	14	TRBJ2-5	CASSVRGGMETQYF	TGTGCCAGCAGCGTCCGGGGAGGGATGGAGACCCAGTACTTC
NA	NA	TRBV6-1	13	TRBJ1-3	CASSRITGNTIYF	TGTGCCAGCTCTCGTATTACTGGAAACACCATATATTTT
NA	once	TRBV18	13	TRBJ2-5	CASSLQAQETQYF	TGTGCCAGCTCACTACAGGCCCAAGAGACCCAGTACTTC
TRBD1	NA	TRBV7-9	13	TRBJ1-2	CASSLDRGYGYTF	TGTGCCAGCAGCCTCGACAGGGGTTATGGCTACACCTTC
NA	NA	TRBV28	15	TRBJ1-2	CASSSDRTAPYGYTF	TGTGCCAGCAGTTCAGATCGGACAGCCCCCTATGGCTACACCTTC
TRBD2	few	TRBV5-1	15	TRBJ2-1	CASSLTSGSYNEQFF	TGCGCCAGCAGCTTGACTAGCGGGAGCTACAATGAGCAGTTCTTC
NA	once	TRBV19	15	TRBJ1-1	CASSIVGGLGTEAFF	TGTGCCAGTAGTATAGTAGGGGGGCTCGGCACTGAAGCTTTCTTT
NA	NA	TRBV2	15	TRBJ1-2	CASSVRGATSSGYTF	TGTGCCAGCAGTGTGAGGGGGGCGACTTCCTCAGGCTACACCTTC
TRBD1	NA	TRBV30	15	TRBJ2-1	CAWSVGQGAYNEQFF	TGTGCCTGGAGTGTGGGACAGGGGGCTTACAATGAGCAGTTCTTC
TRBD2	NA	TRBV7-3	19	TRBJ2-5	CASSLRMRVAGTGQETQYF	TGTGCCAGCAGCTTAAGGATGCGAGTAGCGGGAACGGGACAAGAGACCCAGTACTTC
TRBD2	NA	TRBV29-1	13	TRBJ2-1	CSTVRGSYNEQFF	TGCAGCACCGTGCGGGGGTCCTACAATGAGCAGTTCTTC
NA	NA	TRBV5-1	14	TRBJ2-2	CASGTGQNTGELFF	TGCGCCAGTGGGACCGGACAGAACACCGGGGAGCTGTTTTTT